The rows below give T cell receptor beta chains drawn from one sample of a study of sequential checkpoint blockade in melanoma. Clones were read by immunoSEQ multiplex PCR, and TCRdb kept only the in-frame ones, dropping some. This sample has around 12,000 clones, with roughly 82% found just once. Material: CD8+ T cells sorted from blood (inferred from file names), obtained from a patient given nivolumab and ipilimumab in sequence. These receptors all come from a human donor with melanoma. Each CDR3 is given with its conserved first and last residue. Each record gives: clone size, D gene, CDR3 length, J gene, V gene, CDR3 protein, CDR3 DNA. A D gene is named only where the DNA matches it firmly. Clone size, where shown, is once, few, many, or a class for clones that have expanded.

>.|.|14|TRBJ1-6|TRBV27
CATKWSSYNSPLHF
TGTGCCACCAAGTGGAGCTCCTATAATTCACCCCTCCACTTT
>.|TRBD1|17|TRBJ2-3|TRBV25-1
CASSERPGTGSTDTQYF
TGTGCCAGCAGTGAACGCCCCGGGACAGGGAGCACAGATACGCAGTATTTT
>once|TRBD1|17|TRBJ2-7|TRBV27
CASSFGGQGLPAYEQYF
TGTGCCAGCAGTTTTGGCGGACAGGGCCTACCCGCCTACGAGCAGTACTTC
>.|.|14|TRBJ2-2|TRBV27
CASSLSRRTGELFF
TGTGCCAGCAGTTTATCTAGAAGAACCGGGGAGCTGTTTTTT
>.|TRBD1|14|TRBJ2-2|TRBV10-3
CAINDRGGTGELFF
TGTGCCATCAACGACAGGGGCGGCACCGGGGAGCTGTTTTTT
>.|.|19|TRBJ2-3|TRBV7-3
CASSFRRKGRVPTGYTQYF
TGTGCCAGCAGCTTCCGGAGGAAGGGCCGCGTCCCCACGGGCTATACGCAGTATTTT
>.|.|15|TRBJ2-5|TRBV9
CASSVDGGKLETQYF
TGTGCCAGCAGCGTAGATGGGGGCAAGTTGGAGACCCAGTACTTC
>.|TRBD1|16|TRBJ1-1|TRBV11-2
CASSSGGGQGTPEAFF
TGTGCCAGCAGCTCCGGGGGGGGACAGGGGACCCCTGAAGCTTTCTTT
>.|.|15|TRBJ1-1|TRBV7-6
CASSQTDRANTEAFF
TGTGCCAGCAGCCAGACTGACAGAGCTAACACTGAAGCTTTCTTT
>.|.|15|TRBJ2-3|TRBV9
CASSGGGGLTDTQYF
TGTGCCAGCAGCGGAGGAGGGGGCCTCACAGATACGCAGTATTTT
>.|.|15|TRBJ2-7|TRBV7-2
CASSSLATSGYEQYF
TGTGCCAGCAGCTCACTAGCAACCTCGGGATACGAGCAGTACTTC
>.|.|14|TRBJ2-3|TRBV14
CASSQDYGGDTQYF
TGTGCCAGCAGCCAAGATTATGGGGGGGATACGCAGTATTTT
>.|TRBD1|12|TRBJ2-7|TRBV2
CARGTGPYEQYF
TGTGCCAGAGGGACAGGCCCCTACGAGCAGTACTTC
>.|.|15|TRBJ1-2|TRBV21-1
CASTEGQVHYYGYTF
TGTGCCAGCACCGAAGGACAGGTCCACTACTATGGCTACACCTTC
>.|.|13|TRBJ2-7|TRBV2
CASSFTSTYEQYF
TGTGCCAGCAGCTTTACTAGCACCTACGAGCAGTACTTC
>.|TRBD2|16|TRBJ2-7|TRBV9
CASSGGGLAGSYEQYF
TGTGCCAGCAGCGGGGGGGGACTAGCGGGATCCTACGAGCAGTACTTC
>.|.|10|TRBJ2-7|TRBV9
CASGGTQQYF
TGTGCCAGCGGGGGGACGCAGCAGTACTTC
>.|.|14|TRBJ1-1|TRBV27
CASSRRIRNTEAFF
TGTGCCAGCAGTCGCAGGATTCGGAACACTGAAGCTTTCTTT
>.|.|16|TRBJ2-3|TRBV5-1
CASSLLGAPGTDTQYF
TGCGCCAGTTCCCTCCTGGGAGCACCGGGCACAGATACGCAGTATTTT
>.|TRBD1|18|TRBJ1-1|TRBV6-1
CASSERGRDRGMNTEAFF
TGTGCCAGCAGTGAAAGGGGCCGGGACAGGGGGATGAACACTGAAGCTTTCTTT
>.|.|14|TRBJ2-7|TRBV6-1
CASSEVDSSYEQYF
TGTGCCAGCAGTGAAGTGGACAGCTCCTACGAGCAGTACTTC
>.|.|14|TRBJ1-6|TRBV27
CASKYSSYNSPLHF
TGTGCCAGCAAGTATAGCTCCTATAATTCACCCCTCCACTTT
>.|.|15|TRBJ1-3|TRBV6-6
CASRRDREGGNTIYF
TGTGCCAGCAGACGCGACAGAGAAGGTGGAAACACCATATATTTT
>.|.|20|TRBJ1-2|TRBV13
CASSGRSGWGEPETDYGYTF
TGTGCCAGCAGCGGCCGGTCCGGCTGGGGCGAGCCCGAAACAGACTATGGCTACACCTTC
>.|.|11|TRBJ1-1|TRBV5-1
CASRGPTEAFF
TGCGCCTCCAGAGGTCCCACTGAAGCTTTCTTT
>once|.|14|TRBJ2-7|TRBV19
CASSKGGGAYEQYF
TGTGCCAGTAGTAAGGGAGGAGGGGCCTACGAGCAGTACTTC
>.|.|15|TRBJ2-7|TRBV6-5
CASSYSSNAGYEQYF
TGTGCCAGCAGTTACTCGAGTAATGCAGGCTACGAGCAGTACTTC